The 20 T cell receptor beta chains below come from one sample, sequenced in a study of CD8 T cells in ankylosing spondylitis. TCRdb reprocessed the 5' RACE reads via MiXCR and lists one record per CDR3 protein. The sample shows approximately 200,000 distinct CDR3 sequences, around 13% of them seen only once. Sequenced input: blood, either unsorted or a sorted T cell fraction (not recorded which). The source of these receptors is a male donor with ankylosing spondylitis or in good health (not recorded which).

As to this clonotype: The junction shows a germline mismatch at one end, possibly a read error. The chain employs TRBV12-3 or TRBV12-4 and TRBJ2-1; no definite D call. CDR3 length: 11 residues. The CDR3: CASSFGNEQLF. The CDR3 nucleotides are TGTGCCAGCAGTTTTGGGAATGAGCAGCTCTTC.

The chain couples TRBV11-2 to TRBJ1-1; 9 bases are a match to TRBD1. The trim removed 5 bases at V and 3 bases at J, leaving 7 bases unmatched. The germline V gene encodes CDR1 SGHAT and CDR2 FQNNGV. This CDR3 has 15 amino acids. CDR3 in DNA: TGTGCCAGCAGCCCCTGGACAGGGGTGGACACTGAAGCTTTCTTT. This codes for CASSPWTGVDTEAFF.

This clonotype was counted ten times or more. V usage is TRBV12-3 or TRBV12-4 and J usage is TRBJ1-5; D unclear. V lost 1 base to trimming and J lost 7 bases, with 8 bases between them. The CDR3 is made up of 13 amino acids. In nucleotides, the CDR3 is TGTGCCAGCAGTTTAGATGGTCGCCAGCCCCAGCATTTT. Translation: CASSLDGRQPQHF.

This rearrangement joins TRBV4-1 to TRBJ2-2; TRBD1 or TRBD2 may be the D gene (6 bases each). V lost 1 base to trimming and J lost 0 bases, with 12 bases between them. The CDR3 sequence is 17 residues long. Germline-derived CDR1 and CDR2 are MGHRA and YSYEKL. The CDR3 coding sequence is TGCGCCAGCAGCCAAGTGTGGGGGGCACCGAACACCGGGGAGCTGTTTTTT. Its protein product is CASSQVWGAPNTGELFF.

V gene TRBV12-3 or TRBV12-4 combines with J gene TRBJ2-4, with 7 nucleotides matching TRBD1. Trimming took 6 bases from V and 0 from J; bases not matched to a gene: 5. CDR3 length: 15 residues. For the CDR3, the DNA is TGTGCCAGCAGGGGACAGACAATAGCCAAAAACATTCAGTACTTC. Translation gives CASRGQTIAKNIQYF.

This clonotype came up many times. The rearrangement links TRBV5-1 to TRBJ2-7; possibly TRBD2 for D (6 bases). CDR1 and CDR2 (germline): SGHRS, YFSETQ. This CDR3 contains 15 residues. V dropped 4 bases and J dropped 0 bases, with 14 bases sitting between them. The CDR3 nucleotides are TGCGCCAGCAGCAGCTTTGACGGGAGCTCCTACGAGCAGTACTTC. Residues: CASSSFDGSSYEQYF.

The J gene is TRBJ2-7, the V gene TRBV7-9, with D hard to call. Per germline, CDR1 SEHNR and CDR2 FQNEAQ (reference sequence). The V and J ends lost 5 bases and 3 bases respectively, with 11 bases between them. The CDR3 contains 13 residues. The CDR3 coding sequence is TGTGCCAGCAGCCCCGCGGTTGACTACGAGCAGTACTTC. Translated, it gives CASSPAVDYEQYF. Combining the CDR3 with reference TRBV7-9 and TRBJ2-7 gives the whole variable domain DTGVSQNPRHKITKRGQNVTFRCDPISEHNRLYWYRQTLGQGPEFLTYFQNEAQLEKSRLLSDRFSAERPKGSFSTLEIQRTEQGDSAMYLCASSPAVDYEQYFGPGTRLTVT.

This chain uses TRBV12-3 or TRBV12-4 with TRBJ2-7; D possibly corresponds to TRBD2 (5 bases). Trimming cost V 5 bases and J 0 bases, with 11 bases left between them. The CDR3 is made up of 14 amino acids. The CDR3 nucleotides read TGTGCCAGCAGTCCCAAGCGGCACTCCTACGAGCAGTACTTC. This gives the protein CASSPKRHSYEQYF.

This clonotype came up many times. The V and J genes are TRBV29-1 and TRBJ1-2; possible D gene TRBD1, 5 bases. Per germline, CDR1 SQVTM and CDR2 ANQGSEA. The germline V and J ends were trimmed by 7 bases and 4 bases, with 19 bases remaining between them. The CDR3 consists of 14 residues. CDR3 in DNA: TGCAGCGCCGAGCCTCCAGGGCCCTCCTATGGCTACACCTTC. The encoded protein is CSAEPPGPSYGYTF.

The CDR3 coding sequence is TGTGCCAGCAACCCGGGGCCGGGATACCAAAATTCCTACGAGCAGTACTTC. It encodes CASNPGPGYQNSYEQYF. The chain employs TRBV11-3 and TRBJ2-7, with D perhaps assigned TRBD1 or TRBD2 (5 bases each). Germline CDR1 SGHNT, CDR2 YENEEA. The CDR3 loop spans 17 amino acids. V lost 7 bases and J lost 1, with 23 bases in between.

The CDR3, as DNA: TGTGCCAGCATTACAGGAACAGATACGCAGTATTTT. Its translation is CASITGTDTQYF. J is TRBJ2-3 and V is TRBV6-1; a possible D gene is TRBD1 (5 bases). The V end lost 7 bases, the J end lost 3 bases, and 8 bases lay between the germline ends. This CDR3 is 12 amino acids long. Per germline, CDR1 MNHNS and CDR2 SASEGT.

The chain joins TRBV2 to TRBJ2-6, with 9 bases identical to TRBD1. The CDR3 length is 14 residues. V was pared by 9 bases and J by 0 bases, with 0 bases of the junction left unmatched. The germline V gene has CDR1 SNHLY and CDR2 FYNNEI. CDR3 residues: CARTGGSGANVLTF. The CDR3, as DNA: TGTGCCAGGACAGGGGGCTCTGGGGCCAACGTCCTGACTTTC.

The chain uses TRBV4-1 and TRBJ1-2; no clear D. V lost 0 bases, J lost 6 bases, and 8 bases lay in between. Germline V lookup: CDR1 MGHRA, CDR2 YSYEKL. The length of the CDR3 is 13 residues. The CDR3 DNA reads as TGCGCCAGCAGCCAAGAAATGCATAATGGCTACACCTTC. Amino acids: CASSQEMHNGYTF.

There are many counts of this clonotype. The rearrangement joins TRBV20-1 to TRBJ2-1; 12 nucleotides match TRBD2. V dropped 3 bases and J dropped 7; count of bases not matched to a gene: 10. The germline V gene has CDR1 DFQATT and CDR2 SNEGSKA (reference sequence). The CDR3 sequence is 16 residues long. CDR3 in amino acids: CSARGALAGGLNEQFF. As DNA, the CDR3 is TGCAGTGCTAGGGGTGCCCTAGCGGGGGGGCTTAATGAGCAGTTCTTC.

This clonotype was counted at least ten times. V gene TRBV12-3 or TRBV12-4 combines with J gene TRBJ1-1; tentative D call: TRBD1 (6 bases). CDR3 length equals 10 residues. V dropped 9 bases and J dropped 11 bases, with 13 bases sitting between them. The CDR3, as DNA: TGTGCCAGTCGATGGGGGGGCGCTTTCTTT. This sequence encodes CASRWGGAFF.

This chain joins TRBV3-1 and TRBJ1-3; no definite D call. Trimming cost V 4 bases and J 4 bases, with 8 bases left between them. Looked up from germline, CDR1 is LGHDT and CDR2 is YNNKEL (reference sequence). CDR3 size: 13 residues. Written as DNA, the CDR3 is TGTGCCAGCAGCCCGAATCCAGGAAACACCATATATTTT. Encoded protein: CASSPNPGNTIYF. The full variable domain, its missing parts supplied by reference TRBV3-1 and TRBJ1-3, is DTAVSQTPKYLVTQMGNDKSIKCEQNLGHDTMYWYKQDSKKFLKIMFSYNNKELIINETVPNRFSPKSPDKAHLNLHINSLELGDSAVYFCASSPNPGNTIYFGEGSWLTVV.

This clonotype was recorded at least ten times. The rearrangement joins TRBV19 to TRBJ1-4, with D possibly matching TRBD1 (5 bases). Looked up from germline, CDR1 is LNHDA and CDR2 is SQIVND (reference sequence). The CDR3 totals 14 residues. V lost 3 bases, J lost 11 bases, and 16 bases lay in between. In DNA form, the CDR3 reads TGTGCCAGTAGTATCCCACAGGATGGTGAGAAACTGTTTTTT. Its protein product is CASSIPQDGEKLFF.

The J gene is TRBJ2-7, the V gene TRBV10-3, with 10 bases fitting TRBD1. Germline assignment: CDR1 ENHRY and CDR2 SYGVKD. The CDR3 has 14 amino acids. The ends lost 5 bases at V and 0 bases at J; junction bases unmatched: 1. The CDR3 DNA reads as TGTGCCATCAGTTGGGACAGGGGCTCCTACGAGCAGTACTTC. Amino acid sequence: CAISWDRGSYEQYF.

This clonotype was detected only a few times. The chain joins TRBV5-1 to TRBJ1-1; the D is unclear. V was shortened by 4 bases and J by 0 bases, with 10 bases between the two germline ends. The CDR3 is 14 residues long. Germline CDR1 reads SGHRS; CDR2 reads YFSETQ. The CDR3 DNA follows: TGCGCCAGCAGCGACGACGGCCTGAACACTGAAGCTTTCTTT. This codes for CASSDDGLNTEAFF.

The gene calls are TRBV6-1 and TRBJ2-1; 10 nucleotides line up with TRBD1. The germline gives CDR1 MNHNS, CDR2 SASEGT. The V gene end was trimmed by 8 bases and the J gene end by 7 bases; junction bases not matched to a gene: 8. The CDR3 is 14 residues long. This CDR3 reads CASGRDRGGNEQFF. CDR3 DNA sequence: TGTGCCAGCGGGCGGGACAGGGGAGGGAATGAGCAGTTCTTC.